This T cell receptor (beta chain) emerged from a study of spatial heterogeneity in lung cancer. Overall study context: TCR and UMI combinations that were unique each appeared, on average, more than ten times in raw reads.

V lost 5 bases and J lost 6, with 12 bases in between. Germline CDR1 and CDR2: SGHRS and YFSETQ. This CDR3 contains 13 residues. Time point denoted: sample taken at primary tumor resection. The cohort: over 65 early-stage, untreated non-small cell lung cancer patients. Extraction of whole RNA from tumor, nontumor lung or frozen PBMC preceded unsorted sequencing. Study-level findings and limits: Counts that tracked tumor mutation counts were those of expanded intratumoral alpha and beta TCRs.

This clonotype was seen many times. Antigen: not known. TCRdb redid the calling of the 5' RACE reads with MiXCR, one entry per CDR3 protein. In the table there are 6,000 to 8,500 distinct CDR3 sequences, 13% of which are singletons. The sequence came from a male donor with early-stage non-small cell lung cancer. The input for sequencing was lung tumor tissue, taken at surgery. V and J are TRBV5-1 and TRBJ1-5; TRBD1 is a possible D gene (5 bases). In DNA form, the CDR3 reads TGCGCCAGCAGGGAGACAGCGTCTCAGCCCCAGCATTTT. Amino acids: CASRETASQPQHF.